The TCR beta chain described here comes from a study of CD8 T cells in ankylosing spondylitis (dated by TCRdb to 2015 to 2018). Concerning the study at large: The study profiled T cell receptor beta repertoires in healthy donors and ankylosing spondylitis patients to find disease-linked TCR variants. In total, the full study cohort was made up of some 110 healthy donors and 25 ankylosing spondylitis patients. Peripheral blood was sampled, and synovial fluid was additionally collected from ankylosing spondylitis patients.

Many counts were recorded for this clonotype. Its antigen has not been determined. It has no much larger one-base neighbor in the sample; base qualities were not kept. Data came from an Illumina HiSeq 2500. Quantitative 5'-RACE with molecular barcodes was used to prepare TCR beta libraries. As for the original processing: Disease-linked TCR variants were identified with a new computational method built on a probabilistic model of VDJ rearrangement. Clones were called with MiXCR by TCRdb after fastp trimmed the public reads at Q25, and only in-frame beta chains were retained. Duplicate CDR3 protein sequences are folded into a single record with the most common DNA and genes. The V and J calls shown here were made by TCRdb, not taken from the authors' results. The sample table holds 250,000 to 350,000 distinct CDR3 sequences, of which under 8.5% were seen once. Clones ranked in the top ten supply roughly 14% of the sample.

The germline V gene gives CDR1 as SQVTM and CDR2 as ANQGSEA. CDR3 length: 15 amino acids, cysteine to phenylalanine. The sequence is cut down to CDR3 DNA, 45 bases in frame from base 1. V ends up 4 bases short and J 1 base short, with an unmatched junction base count of 7. Points the paper makes about the study in general: The disease-linked clones were reported as significantly enriched in matched synovial fluid samples from ankylosing spondylitis patients. The disease-linked clones had a CD8+ phenotype and were found at relatively low frequencies in peripheral blood. Some TCR beta motif variants had previously been reported in synovial fluid and blood of reactive arthritis patients, which suggested common disease-initiation mechanisms. Blood from ankylosing spondylitis patients appeared to be characterized by a TCR beta motif composed of about eight highly homologous amino acid variants.

The TCR originated in a male donor with ankylosing spondylitis. The sequencing sample was made of blood, either unsorted or a sorted T cell fraction (not recorded which). This sequence uses TRBV29-1 and TRBJ1-1, with 9 bases in between that match TRBD1. The nucleotides read TGCAGCGTTGCTGGGACAGGGTTTGGGAACACTGAAGCTTTCTTT. Translated, this is CSVAGTGFGNTEAFF. Reference TRBV29-1 and TRBJ1-1 proteins supply the regions before and after the CDR3; the full variable domain is: SAVISQKPSRDICQRGTSLTIQCQVDSQVTMMFWYRQQPGQSLTLIATANQGSEATYESGFVIDKFPISRPNLTFSTLTVSNMSPEDSSIYLCSVAGTGFGNTEAFFGQGTRLTVV.